This T cell receptor beta chain appears in the sequencing data of a study of cytomegalovirus exposure and HLA in healthy donors. Study findings and constraints: A later analysis showed HLA-associated TCR beta chains outstripping equally common others in clonal expansion. As immune exposure information, only CMV serostatus was available. Generally TCR sequences proved uncommon, though certain public TCRs appeared in numerous donors. Most of the TCR beta V segments (in an earlier analysis) were productive either about 87% or about 30% of the time.

The trim removed 4 bases at V and 4 bases at J, leaving 9 bases unmatched. CDR3 length: 18 amino acids. The germline V gene encodes CDR1 SGHTA and CDR2 FQGNSA. Regarding this clone: Antigen unknown.

The study ran its PCR with 60 Vbeta and 13 Jbeta primers. TCRdb's copy holds only in-frame clones and misses some; the assay was immunoSEQ multiplex PCR. The sample lists about 190,000 clones; over 75% were seen once. V gene TRBV7-2 combines with J gene TRBJ2-3; 15 nucleotides line up with TRBD2. This TCR derives from a man aged 18 to 30 in good health and CMV-seronegative. Material: PBMCs. The CDR3 protein is CASSSIGTSGRNPDTQYF. The CDR3 DNA reads TGTGCCAGCAGCTCTATCGGGACTAGCGGGAGGAACCCAGATACGCAGTATTTT. The full variable domain, its missing parts supplied by reference TRBV7-2 and TRBJ2-3, is GAGVSQSPSNKVTEKGKDVELRCDPISGHTALYWYRQSLGQGLEFLIYFQGNSAPDKSGLPSDRFSAERTGGSVSTLTIQRTQQEDSAVYLCASSSIGTSGRNPDTQYFGPGTRLTVL.